These T cell receptor beta chains were read from a single sample in a study of long-term antiretroviral therapy in people with HIV. Only in-frame clones appear in the TCRdb table, and some are missing; sequencing was by immunoSEQ multiplex PCR. The repertoire holds 30,000 to 40,000 clones, with about 80% as singletons. The material was unsorted PBMCs, obtained 0.4 years before starting antiretroviral therapy. These receptors were taken from a man in his late teens or twenties with HIV. Both conserved end residues are part of each CDR3. D genes are given only for firm matches. Only some rows state a clone size, as once, few, many or a class for expanded clones.

V gene	clone size	D gene	J gene	CDR3 DNA	CDR3 protein
TRBV7-9	-	TRBD1	TRBJ2-7	TGTGCCAGCAGCCCGACCTCGACAGGGATCGAGCAGTACTTC	CASSPTSTGIEQYF
TRBV7-2	-	TRBD1	TRBJ1-5	TGTGCCAGCAGCTTAAGACAGGGTCAAGATCAGCCCCAGCATTTT	CASSLRQGQDQPQHF
TRBV6-1	medium-sized	TRBD1	TRBJ2-3	TGTGCCAGCAGTGAATGGGACAGGGGCGGAGATACGCAGTATTTT	CASSEWDRGGDTQYF
TRBV12-5	-	-	TRBJ2-7	TGTGCTAGTGGGGGCTACGAGCAGTACTTC	CASGGYEQYF
TRBV28	few	-	TRBJ1-5	TGTGCCAGCACCAGTTTTGGGCCCGGGGTTCAGCCCCAGCATTTT	CASTSFGPGVQPQHF
TRBV19	once	TRBD1	TRBJ1-5	TGTGCCAGTAGTATAGGAACAGGGGCGATTCAGCCCCAGCATTTT	CASSIGTGAIQPQHF
TRBV6-6	-	-	TRBJ1-1	TGTGCCAGCGAAGCATCAACAGCCGAAGCTTTCTTT	CASEASTAEAFF
TRBV29-1	-	-	TRBJ1-1	TGCAGCGCGAGTTGGCGAGACAGAGCTTTCTTT	CSASWRDRAFF
TRBV5-4	-	-	TRBJ2-5	TGTGCCAGCAGCTTGGGTTATACACTTGAAGAGACCCAGTACTTC	CASSLGYTLEETQYF
TRBV5-5	-	-	TRBJ2-7	TGTGCCAGCAGCCTCCGTCTTCTAACCTACGAGCAGTACTTC	CASSLRLLTYEQYF
TRBV13	-	-	TRBJ2-7	TGTGCCAGCAGCTTAGGCGGGACCTACGAGCAGTACTTC	CASSLGGTYEQYF
TRBV4-2	-	TRBD2	TRBJ2-1	TGTGCCAGCAGCCAAGCGGGAGGAACCAATGAGCAGTTCTTC	CASSQAGGTNEQFF
TRBV7-9	-	-	TRBJ2-5	TGTGCCAGCAGCTTAATACAGGGAGGGGAGACCCAGTACTTC	CASSLIQGGETQYF
TRBV11-2	-	TRBD2	TRBJ2-1	TGTGCCAGCAGCTTAGTTGGTAGCGGGGGGAGCTCCTACAATGAGCAGTTCTTC	CASSLVGSGGSSYNEQFF
TRBV30	-	-	TRBJ2-2	TGTGCCTGGAGGGCGGGGAACAGGGCCGGGGAGCTGTTTTTT	CAWRAGNRAGELFF
TRBV19	-	TRBD1	TRBJ1-1	TGTGCCAGTAGTGACAGGGTCCGGACTGAAGCTTTCTTT	CASSDRVRTEAFF
TRBV27	-	-	TRBJ2-3	TGTGCCAGCAAAGGTTGGGGGGCTACGCAGTATTTT	CASKGWGATQYF
TRBV14	-	TRBD2	TRBJ2-2	TGTGCCAGCAGCGAAAGCGGGAGGAGAAACACCGGGGAGCTGTTTTTT	CASSESGRRNTGELFF
TRBV5-6	once	TRBD2	TRBJ2-5	TGTGCCAGCAGCCCGAGACCGGGACTAGCGGATCGGGAGACCCAGTACTTC	CASSPRPGLADRETQYF
TRBV11-2	-	-	TRBJ2-4	TGTGCCAGCAGCTTAGATCGGGGCGGAAACATTCAGTACTTC	CASSLDRGGNIQYF
TRBV18	-	-	TRBJ2-3	TGTGCCAGCTCACCACCAACAGGCACAGATACGCAGTATTTT	CASSPPTGTDTQYF
TRBV28	-	TRBD1	TRBJ2-1	TGTGCCAGCAGTTTGCAGGGGGCGGGAAATGAGCAGTTCTTC	CASSLQGAGNEQFF
TRBV5-8	-	TRBD2	TRBJ2-5	TGTGCCAGCAGCGCAGGGGCGGGGGGAAACCAAGAGACCCAGTACTTC	CASSAGAGGNQETQYF
TRBV2	few	-	TRBJ1-1	TGTGCCAGCAGTGAAGTGGAGCTCGGTGAAGCTTTCTTT	CASSEVELGEAFF
TRBV15	-	-	TRBJ1-4	TGTGCCACCAGCGCCAACCCCCCTCGGAAACTGTTTTTT	CATSANPPRKLFF
TRBV4-3	-	-	TRBJ2-7	TGCGCCAGCAGCCAAGATCGAACGAATTACGAGCAGTACTTC	CASSQDRTNYEQYF
TRBV27	-	-	TRBJ1-6	TGTGCCAGCAGTTTAGGGGGGAATTCACCCCTCCACTTT	CASSLGGNSPLHF
TRBV27	-	TRBD2	TRBJ2-7	TGTGCCAGCAGTTTCCTCGGGACTAGCTCCTACGAGCAGTACTTC	CASSFLGTSSYEQYF
TRBV29-1	-	-	TRBJ2-3	TGCAGCGTTGAAGCCGGGACTCCCACAGATACGCAGTATTTT	CSVEAGTPTDTQYF
TRBV28	-	TRBD1	TRBJ1-1	TGTGCCAGCAGTTTGGGGGGACAGGGGTCTGAAGCTTTCTTT	CASSLGGQGSEAFF
TRBV5-1	-	TRBD2	TRBJ2-1	TGCGCCAGCAGCCCTCAGACTAGCGGGACTATTGAGCAGTTCTTC	CASSPQTSGTIEQFF
TRBV4-2	-	TRBD1	TRBJ2-7	TGTGCCAGCAGCCAAGACGGGACAGCCACCTACGAGCAGTACTTC	CASSQDGTATYEQYF
TRBV19	once	-	TRBJ2-3	TGTGCCAGTAGAGGGGAGCGCACAGATACGCAGTATTTT	CASRGERTDTQYF
TRBV10-3	-	TRBD2	TRBJ2-1	TGTGCCATCAGTGAGGGGGTAGCGGGAGGGCCAAACTCCTACAATGAGCAGTTCTTC	CAISEGVAGGPNSYNEQFF
TRBV2	-	-	TRBJ1-5	TGTGCCAGCAGTTGGGGGGGCAATCAGCCCCAGCATTTT	CASSWGGNQPQHF
TRBV14	-	TRBD2	TRBJ2-7	TGTGCCAGCAGCCAATGGGGCGGGGGGACCTACGAGCAGTACTTC	CASSQWGGGTYEQYF
TRBV6-6	-	TRBD2	TRBJ2-3	TGTGCCAGCAGTGGACTAGCGGTCGATACGCAGTATTTT	CASSGLAVDTQYF
TRBV5-4	-	TRBD1	TRBJ1-5	TGTGCCAGCAGCCGCGGGACAGGGGTGGGTCAGCCCCAGCATTTT	CASSRGTGVGQPQHF
TRBV2	-	-	TRBJ2-1	TGTGCCAGTAAGCCAGGGACCGCGGGGGAGCAGTTCTTC	CASKPGTAGEQFF
TRBV7-3	few	-	TRBJ1-2	TGTGCCAGCAGCTTTAGGGCTGGCTACACCTTC	CASSFRAGYTF
TRBV7-6	-	TRBD1	TRBJ1-6	TGTGCCAGCAGCCCGACAGGGACGTTGGGGTATATGAATTCACCCCTCCACTTT	CASSPTGTLGYMNSPLHF
TRBV9	-	TRBD1	TRBJ2-2	TGTGCCAGCAGCGAGGACAGGGGGCGCGGCACCGGGGAGCTGTTTTTT	CASSEDRGRGTGELFF
TRBV19	-	-	TRBJ2-7	TGTGCCAGTAGTATTCGACATGGCTACGAGCAGTACTTC	CASSIRHGYEQYF
TRBV6-5	-	-	TRBJ2-1	TGTGCCAGCAGTTGGCGCTCCGGCCGGGATGAGCAGTTCTTC	CASSWRSGRDEQFF
TRBV6-1	once	TRBD2	TRBJ2-3	TGTGCCAGCAGCCTCCGGGGGGACACAGATACGCAGTATTTT	CASSLRGDTDTQYF
TRBV7-2	-	-	TRBJ2-7	TGTGCCAGCAGCTTAGTGGGCGGGCGTACCTACGAGCAGTACTTC	CASSLVGGRTYEQYF
TRBV4-2	few	TRBD1	TRBJ2-2	TGTGCCAGCAGCCAAGGACAGGGGGACACCGGGGAGCTGTTTTTT	CASSQGQGDTGELFF
TRBV7-9	few	-	TRBJ1-2	TGTGCCAGCAGCTTAGGGGCGGCGGCTAACTATGGCTACACCTTC	CASSLGAAANYGYTF
TRBV7-9	-	TRBD1	TRBJ2-7	TGTGCCAGCAGCCCGGGGACAGCCATTGGGTCCTACGAGCAGTACTTC	CASSPGTAIGSYEQYF
TRBV6-4	-	-	TRBJ2-1	TGTGCCAGCAGTGATTATTCTGACCACAATGAGCAGTTCTTC	CASSDYSDHNEQFF
TRBV4-1	-	TRBD2	TRBJ2-1	TGCGCCAGCAGCCGGGGACTATCCGTGAATGAGCAGTTCTTC	CASSRGLSVNEQFF